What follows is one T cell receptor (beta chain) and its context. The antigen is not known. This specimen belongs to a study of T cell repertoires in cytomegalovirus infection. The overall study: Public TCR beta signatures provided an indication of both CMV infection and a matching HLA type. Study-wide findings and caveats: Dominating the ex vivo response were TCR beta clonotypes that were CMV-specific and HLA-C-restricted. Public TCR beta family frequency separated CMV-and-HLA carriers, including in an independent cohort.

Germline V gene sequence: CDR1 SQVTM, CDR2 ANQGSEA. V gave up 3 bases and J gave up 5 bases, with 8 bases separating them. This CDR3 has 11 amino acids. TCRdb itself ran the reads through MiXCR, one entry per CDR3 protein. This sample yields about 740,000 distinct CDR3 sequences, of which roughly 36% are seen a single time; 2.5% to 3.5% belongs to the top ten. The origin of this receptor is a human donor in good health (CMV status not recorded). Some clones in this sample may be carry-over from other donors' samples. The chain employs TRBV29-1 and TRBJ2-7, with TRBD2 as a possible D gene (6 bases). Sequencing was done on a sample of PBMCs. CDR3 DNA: TGCAGCGTTGATTCGGGGGACGAGCAGTACTTC. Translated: CSVDSGDEQYF.